Here is one T cell receptor beta chain with its context. What it binds is unknown. This sample was taken from a study of CD4 T cells in relation to SARS-CoV-2 and coronaviruses. On the study more broadly: TCR beta CDR3s were sequenced after roughly nine-day antigen culture of PBMCs. Regarding the study as a whole: Pre-pandemic and post-infection samples never came from the same donor.

V gave up 2 bases and J gave up 0 bases, with 14 bases separating them. The germline V gene encodes CDR1 LGHNT and CDR2 FRNRAP. The CDR3 is made up of 17 amino acids. CD4+ T cells from unexposed donors were obtained before the COVID-19 pandemic (2011-2018). The cells were cultured for approximately ten days before CD4+ T cells were isolated. Each well had around 2.2 million PBMCs in around 4.9% human AB serum with IL-2. Profiling relied on immunoSEQ multiplex PCR, and the TCRdb table lists in-frame clones only, not all of them. The sample lists about 22,000 clones; 55% to 80% were seen once. The sequencing sample was made of CD4+ T cells from PBMCs, cultured in vitro. The gene calls are TRBV12-5 and TRBJ1-3, with D possibly being TRBD1 (5 bases). The receptor was derived from a human donor in good health. Written as DNA, the CDR3 is TGTGCTAGTGGTTTGTCCCCGGGGGTCAGCTCTGGAAACACCATATATTTT. This sequence encodes CASGLSPGVSSGNTIYF. Filled out from reference TRBV12-5 and TRBJ1-3, the complete variable domain reads DARVTQTPRHKVTEMGQEVTMRCQPILGHNTVFWYRQTMMQGLELLAYFRNRAPLDDSGMPKDRFSAEMPDATLATLKIQPSEPRDSAVYFCASGLSPGVSSGNTIYFGEGSWLTVV.